This is a list of T cell receptor beta chains from one sample in a study of blood T cell repertoires in COVID-19. Profiling relied on immunoSEQ multiplex PCR, and the TCRdb table lists in-frame clones only, not all of them. The sample records fewer than 95,000 clones, around 74% being singletons. The specimen sequenced was peripheral blood. Receptors originate from a man between 65 and 85 years old with COVID-19, enrolled during active disease. The CDR3 runs from the conserved cysteine through the conserved F or W. A D gene is named only where the DNA matches it firmly. Expanded clones get a size class; other rows say once, few or many, or leave the size out.

V gene	clone size	J gene	D gene	CDR3 DNA	CDR3 protein
TRBV5-6	-	TRBJ2-6	-	TGTGCCAGCAGCTTGGGACTCTCTGGGGCCAACGTCCTGACTTTC	CASSLGLSGANVLTF
TRBV24-1	-	TRBJ2-7	TRBD1	TGTGCCACCAGTGATGGGACAGGGGGTTCCTACGAGCAGTACTTC	CATSDGTGGSYEQYF
TRBV27	few	TRBJ1-1	TRBD1	TGTGCCAGCAGGCAGACAGGGGGCAAGACTGAAGCTTTCTTT	CASRQTGGKTEAFF
TRBV6-5	-	TRBJ1-6	-	TGTGCCACCCCGGCGGGTAATCAATATAATTCACCCCTCCACTTT	CATPAGNQYNSPLHF
TRBV6-2/TRBV6-3	-	TRBJ1-4	-	TGTGCCAGCAGTTACTCTGCCAGACCCGGGAAACTGTTTTTT	CASSYSARPGKLFF
TRBV3-1/TRBV3-2	-	TRBJ2-7	-	TGTGCCAGCAGTCGTCAGGGAACCTACGAGCAGTACTTC	CASSRQGTYEQYF
TRBV27	-	TRBJ1-2	TRBD1	TGTGCCAGCAGTTTATTGGGACAGGGGAGAAACTATGGCTACACCTTC	CASSLLGQGRNYGYTF
TRBV7-2	-	TRBJ1-3	TRBD1	TGTGCCAGCAGCTACAGGGGCTCTGGAAACACCATATATTTT	CASSYRGSGNTIYF
TRBV5-1	-	TRBJ2-5	-	TGCGCCAGCAGCTTTAGGGGACATGGGGAGACCCAGTACTTC	CASSFRGHGETQYF
TRBV6-6	-	TRBJ2-1	TRBD2	TGTGCCAGCAGTCCTGGGGGGACTAGCGGCCCAAGGCTCAATGAGCAGTTCTTC	CASSPGGTSGPRLNEQFF
TRBV28	-	TRBJ1-5	-	TGTGCCAGCAGCCATTACAGGTCCTCTCAGCCCCAGCATTTT	CASSHYRSSQPQHF
TRBV6-5	-	TRBJ2-7	TRBD2	TGTGCCAGCAGACAACTGCAGCGGGGTAACGAGCAGTACTTC	CASRQLQRGNEQYF
TRBV5-1	-	TRBJ2-7	TRBD2	TGCGCCAGCGAAGCCGCGACTGGGGCGGGAGTTCACGAGCAGTACTTC	CASEAATGAGVHEQYF
TRBV6-4	-	TRBJ2-3	-	TGTGCCAGCAGTGCTGTCCTAGATACGCAGTATTTT	CASSAVLDTQYF
TRBV4-2	once	TRBJ2-5	-	TGTGCCAGCAGCCGCGGCAGCGGCGCAGGAGAGACCCAGTACTTC	CASSRGSGAGETQYF
TRBV9	-	TRBJ1-1	-	TGTGCCAGCAGCCCGACCGGGGTAACTGAAGCTTTCTTT	CASSPTGVTEAFF
TRBV5-5	many	TRBJ1-1	-	TGTGCCAGCAGCTGGGCAGGGCTGAACACTGAAGCTTTCTTT	CASSWAGLNTEAFF
TRBV5-1	few	TRBJ2-2	TRBD2	TGCGCCAGCAGCCCCGGACTAGCGGCCACCGGGGAGCTGTTTTTT	CASSPGLAATGELFF
TRBV28	-	TRBJ2-5	-	TGTGCCAGCACCCCCCAGGGCTGGGAGACCCAGTACTTC	CASTPQGWETQYF
TRBV28	-	TRBJ2-7	-	TGTGCCAGCAGTTTGACGGGAGTAAGCTACGAGCAGTACTTC	CASSLTGVSYEQYF
TRBV4-2	-	TRBJ1-2	-	TGTGCCAGCAGCCAAGATATGAGGAGGGACCGCACCGGCGACTATGGCTACACCTTC	CASSQDMRRDRTGDYGYTF
TRBV19	-	TRBJ2-1	TRBD2	TGTGCCAGTAGTAAAATAGCGGGCACATACAATGAGCAGTTCTTC	CASSKIAGTYNEQFF
TRBV9	few	TRBJ2-7	TRBD2	TGTGCCAGCAGCGCCGGGACTAGGAGCTCCTACGAGCAGTACTTC	CASSAGTRSSYEQYF
TRBV15	-	TRBJ2-4	-	TGTGCCACCAGCAGAGAAGGGGCAGTAGCCAAAAACATTCAGTACTTC	CATSREGAVAKNIQYF
TRBV24-1	-	TRBJ2-1	TRBD1	TGTGCCACCAGTGAACCCATACGAGACAGGGGTAGCTCCTACAATGAGCAGTTCTTC	CATSEPIRDRGSSYNEQFF
TRBV6-5	once	TRBJ2-5	-	TGTGCCAGCAGTTACGGGGGGGAGACCCAGTACTTC	CASSYGGETQYF
TRBV9	-	TRBJ1-2	TRBD1	TGTGCCAGCAGCCTAGGACAGTTTAAGACAGGGGGCTACACCTTC	CASSLGQFKTGGYTF
TRBV5-1	-	TRBJ2-1	TRBD2	TGCGCCAGCACTACGGCCCTACTAGCGGGAGGAGGAAATGAGCAGTTCTTC	CASTTALLAGGGNEQFF
TRBV20-1	-	TRBJ2-5	-	TGCAGTGCTAGACAGGAAAAGACCCAGTACTTC	CSARQEKTQYF
TRBV5-8	-	TRBJ2-3	-	TGTGCCAGCAGCTTACCCATCTCTCGGGGAGGTAGCACAGATACGCAGTATTTT	CASSLPISRGGSTDTQYF
TRBV9	-	TRBJ2-2	-	TGTGCCAGCAGCGTAAGTCCCCCCGCGGCCGGGGAGCTGTTTTTT	CASSVSPPAAGELFF
TRBV24-1	-	TRBJ2-3	-	TGTGCCACCAGTGCGGGGATCGGGAGCACAGATACGCAGTATTTT	CATSAGIGSTDTQYF
TRBV30	-	TRBJ2-5	-	TGTGCCTGGAGCCTTCCTGCAGGGCTAGAGACCCAGTACTTC	CAWSLPAGLETQYF
TRBV18	-	TRBJ2-7	TRBD2	TGTGCCAGCTCACCACCCCATATGGGAGGGCTCGAGCAGTACTTC	CASSPPHMGGLEQYF
TRBV3-1/TRBV3-2	-	TRBJ2-3	TRBD1	TGTGCCAGCAGCCAAGGCCCTTTGACAGGGGTGGTAGATACGCAGTATTTT	CASSQGPLTGVVDTQYF
TRBV6-2/TRBV6-3	-	TRBJ1-5	-	TGTGCCAGCAGTTATGGGAGAATTCAGCCCCAGCATTTT	CASSYGRIQPQHF
TRBV5-4	-	TRBJ1-1	-	TGTGCCAGCACCGCTTTTCAGGCCCCTGAAGCTTTCTTT	CASTAFQAPEAFF
TRBV4-3	-	TRBJ1-2	-	TGCGCCAGCAGCCAAGGACACCACAATTCTAACAACTATGGCTACACCTTC	CASSQGHHNSNNYGYTF
TRBV9	many	TRBJ1-2	-	TGTGCCAGCAGCGCGGCGGGGGTTGGGGGCGAAGGCTATGGCTACACCTTC	CASSAAGVGGEGYGYTF
TRBV2	-	TRBJ1-1	-	TGTGCCAGCAGCCCAGACAGTCCCTGGAACACTGAAGCTTTCTTT	CASSPDSPWNTEAFF
TRBV5-5	-	TRBJ1-5	-	TGTGCCAGCAGCTTGGTTGGAGGAAATCAGCCCCAGCATTTT	CASSLVGGNQPQHF
TRBV3-1/TRBV3-2	-	TRBJ1-1	-	TGTGCCAGCAGCCACCTACAGGGGAACACTGAAGCTTTCTTT	CASSHLQGNTEAFF
TRBV28	-	TRBJ2-1	-	TGTGCCAGCAGTTCTCGCGACTGGACGGGAAGCTCCTACAATGAGCAGTTCTTC	CASSSRDWTGSSYNEQFF
TRBV5-1	-	TRBJ2-7	TRBD1	TGCGCCAGCAACCCCTCGTTCCAGACAGGGTACAACGAGCAGTACTTC	CASNPSFQTGYNEQYF
TRBV5-8	-	TRBJ1-2	TRBD1	TGTGCCAGCAGCCAAGGACAGGGAATGGTAAACTATGGCTACACCTTC	CASSQGQGMVNYGYTF